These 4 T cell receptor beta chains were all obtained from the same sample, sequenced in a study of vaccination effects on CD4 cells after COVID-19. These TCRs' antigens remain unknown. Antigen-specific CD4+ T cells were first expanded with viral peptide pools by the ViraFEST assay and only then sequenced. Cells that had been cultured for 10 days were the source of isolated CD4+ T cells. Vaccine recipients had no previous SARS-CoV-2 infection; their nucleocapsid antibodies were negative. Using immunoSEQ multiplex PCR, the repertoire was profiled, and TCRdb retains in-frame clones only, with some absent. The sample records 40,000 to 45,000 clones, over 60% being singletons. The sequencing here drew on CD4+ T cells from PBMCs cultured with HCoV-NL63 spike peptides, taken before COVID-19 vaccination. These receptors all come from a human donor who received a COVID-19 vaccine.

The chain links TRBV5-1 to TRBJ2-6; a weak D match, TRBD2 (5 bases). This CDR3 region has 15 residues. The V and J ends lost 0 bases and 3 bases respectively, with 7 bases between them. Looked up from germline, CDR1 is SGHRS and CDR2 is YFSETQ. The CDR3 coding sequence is TGCGCCAGCAGCTTGGGCCGGGATGGGGCCAACGTCCTGACTTTC. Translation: CASSLGRDGANVLTF.

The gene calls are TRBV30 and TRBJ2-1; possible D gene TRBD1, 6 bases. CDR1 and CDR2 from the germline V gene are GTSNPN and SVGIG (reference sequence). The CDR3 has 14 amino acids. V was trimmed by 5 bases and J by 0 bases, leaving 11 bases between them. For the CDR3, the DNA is TGTGCCTGGTCTGTAGGGGGCTCCTACAATGAGCAGTTCTTC. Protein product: CAWSVGGSYNEQFF.

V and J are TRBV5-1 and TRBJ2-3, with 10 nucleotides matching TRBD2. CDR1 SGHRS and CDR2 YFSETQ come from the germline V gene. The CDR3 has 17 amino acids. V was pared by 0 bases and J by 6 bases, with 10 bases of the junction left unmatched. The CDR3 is CASSLGPERGGSDTQYF. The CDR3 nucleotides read TGCGCCAGCAGCTTGGGTCCCGAGCGGGGGGGTTCGGATACGCAGTATTTT.

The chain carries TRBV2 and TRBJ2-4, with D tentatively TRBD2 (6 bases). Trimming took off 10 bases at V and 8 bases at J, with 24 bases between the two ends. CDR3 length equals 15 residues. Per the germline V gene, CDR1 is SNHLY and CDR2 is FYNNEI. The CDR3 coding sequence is TGTGCCACCCAAAGTAGCCGGGGGACGAGGGACATTCAGTACTTC. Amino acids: CATQSSRGTRDIQYF.